The next 26 T cell receptor beta chains were all read from a single sample in a study of cytomegalovirus exposure and HLA in healthy donors. The PCR employed 60 Vbeta primers together with 13 Jbeta primers. Sequenced by immunoSEQ multiplex PCR; TCRdb stores in-frame clones only, minus some. Of under 200,000 clones in the sample, 78% were seen once. Specimen: PBMCs. The source of these receptors is a woman under 40 in good health and CMV-seropositive.

The chain links TRBV4-3 to TRBJ1-5; D unresolved. Germline V gene data show CDR1 as LGHNA and CDR2 as YSLEER. Trimming removed 4 bases at V and 4 bases at J, with 8 bases between. The CDR3 totals 13 residues. The DNA for the CDR3 is TGCGCCAGCAGCCGGGCAGCTAATCAGCCCCAGCATTTT. This encodes CASSRAANQPQHF.

The chain combines TRBV5-6 with TRBJ2-7, with D tentatively TRBD1 (6 bases). The V gene lost 0 bases and the J gene lost 9 bases, with 13 bases spanning the gap. In germline, CDR1 is SGHDT, CDR2 YYEEEE. CDR3 length: 13 amino acids. DNA of the CDR3: TGTGCCAGCAGCTTGGGAGGGCAGGGGTTGCAGTACTTC. It translates to CASSLGGQGLQYF.

The chain combines TRBV7-3 with TRBJ2-2; TRBD1 aligns across 8 bases. Germline V gene lookup returns CDR1 SGHTA and CDR2 FQGTGA. V shed 4 bases, J shed 2 bases, and the junction held 9 bases outside the gene matches. CDR3 length: 17 amino acids. The CDR3 nucleotides are TGTGCCAGCAGCTCCCCCTCCAGGGGGCATAACACCGGGGAGCTGTTTTTT. This codes for CASSSPSRGHNTGELFF.

The CDR3 spells CASSHVSEPGTYEQYF. The CDR3 nucleotides read TGCGCCAGCAGTCATGTGAGTGAACCAGGAACCTACGAGCAGTACTTC. The chain carries TRBV23-1 and TRBJ2-7; unclear D gene. TRBV23-1 is annotated as an ORF whose role is uncertain. Deletions cut 3 bases from V and 2 bases from J, with 17 bases between. The CDR3 consists of 16 residues.

The chain is built from TRBV7-9 and TRBJ1-4; possibly TRBD1 for D (6 bases). Germline-derived CDR1 and CDR2 are SEHNR and FQNEAQ (reference sequence). The CDR3 contains 14 residues. Trimming cost V 4 bases and J 8 bases, with 14 bases left between them. The CDR3 DNA reads as TGTGCCAGCAGCTCCGACAGGATTTGGGAAAAACTGTTTTTT. It specifies CASSSDRIWEKLFF.

The sample holds one count of this clone. The V and J genes are TRBV29-1 and TRBJ2-5, with 11 bases aligning to TRBD1. There are 11 residues in the CDR3. V shed 3 bases and J 13 bases; nucleotides not matched to a gene: 4. CDR1 and CDR2 from the germline V gene are SQVTM and ANQGSEA. The CDR3 here is CSVDPGTGGYF. The DNA of the CDR3 is TGCAGCGTTGACCCGGGGACAGGGGGGTACTTC.

V usage is TRBV6-5 and J usage is TRBJ2-1; D not certain. The CDR3 is made up of 14 amino acids. V lost 2 bases and J lost 7, with 12 bases in between. Germline CDR1 MNHEY, CDR2 SVGAGI. CDR3 in amino acids: CASSYSDGENEQFF. The CDR3 nucleotides read TGTGCCAGCAGTTACAGTGACGGAGAAAATGAGCAGTTCTTC.

The chain carries TRBV5-1 and TRBJ2-1, with D maybe TRBD2 (7 bases). Trimming pared 5 bases from V and 7 bases from J, leaving 13 bases between. This CDR3 is 13 amino acids long. CDR1 and CDR2 from the germline V gene are SGHRS and YFSETQ. CDR3 sequence reads: CASRAGRGNEQFF. In nucleotides, the CDR3 is TGCGCCAGCAGGGCGGGGAGGGGGAATGAGCAGTTCTTC.

In this sample, this clone turned up a few times. The chain has TRBV7-6 and TRBJ2-1; possibly TRBD2 for D (5 bases). V lost 1 base and J 0 bases, leaving 13 bases between the germline ends. CDR3 length equals 17 residues. Per germline, CDR1 SGHVS and CDR2 FNYEAQ. CDR3 region: CASSLGGGRSSYNEQFF. Here the CDR3 DNA reads TGTGCCAGCAGCTTAGGAGGCGGGCGTAGCTCCTACAATGAGCAGTTCTTC. The full variable domain, completed using reference TRBV7-6 and TRBJ2-1, is GAGVSQSPRYKVTKRGQDVALRCDPISGHVSLYWYRQALGQGPEFLTYFNYEAQQDKSGLPNDRFSAERPEGSISTLTIQRTEQRDSAMYRCASSLGGGRSSYNEQFFGPGTRLTVL.

The J gene is TRBJ1-5, the V gene TRBV6-6; D ambiguous. The germline V gene encodes CDR1 MNHNY and CDR2 SVGAGI (reference sequence). V was shortened by 6 bases and J by 5 bases, with 11 bases between the two germline ends. The CDR3 runs 13 residues. The CDR3 sequence: CASSPAGYQPQHF. The CDR3 coding sequence is TGTGCCAGCAGCCCCGCGGGCTATCAGCCCCAGCATTTT.

This clone has a single count. The rearrangement joins TRBV5-1 to TRBJ1-6, with D perhaps TRBD1 (5 bases). The germline V gene encodes CDR1 SGHRS and CDR2 YFSETQ. V dropped 1 base and J dropped 10 bases, with 12 bases sitting between them. The CDR3 extends over 14 amino acids. CDR3 DNA sequence: TGCGCCAGCAGCTTGTATCAGGGTACATCACCCCTCCACTTT. It codes for CASSLYQGTSPLHF.

This chain joins TRBV5-1 and TRBJ2-2; D might be TRBD1 (5 bases). The CDR3 has 14 residues. Trimming removed 0 bases at V and 2 bases at J, with 5 bases between. The germline V gene encodes CDR1 SGHRS and CDR2 YFSETQ. The CDR3 region has the DNA TGCGCCAGCAGCTTGGGGGGCAACACCGGGGAGCTGTTTTTT. Encoded protein: CASSLGGNTGELFF.

The gene calls are TRBV5-1 and TRBJ2-2, with TRBD1 identical over 7 bases. Trimming took 0 bases from V and 2 from J; bases not matched to a gene: 4. The CDR3 extends over 16 amino acids. Germline V gene lookup returns CDR1 SGHRS and CDR2 YFSETQ. CDR3 nucleotides: TGCGCCAGCAGCTTGGGGGACAGAGTTAACACCGGGGAGCTGTTTTTT. It encodes CASSLGDRVNTGELFF.

V is TRBV28 and J is TRBJ2-7, with a weak D call TRBD1 (5 bases). Germline-derived CDR1 and CDR2 are MDHEN and SYDVKM. CDR3 size: 16 residues. Trimming stripped 4 bases from V and 0 bases from J, with 16 bases between. The CDR3 here is CASSSITGLPSYEQYF. The CDR3 coding sequence is TGTGCCAGCAGTTCGATTACAGGTCTTCCCTCCTACGAGCAGTACTTC.

The rearrangement uses TRBV7-2 and TRBJ2-3; perhaps TRBD2 as D (6 bases). This CDR3 is 18 amino acids long. Trimming removed 4 bases from V and 2 bases from J, with 22 bases in between. The germline gives CDR1 SGHTA, CDR2 FQGNSA. The CDR3 sequence: CASSSMRRAVGTTDTQYF. In DNA, the CDR3 is TGTGCCAGCAGCTCGATGAGGAGGGCCGTCGGGACCACAGATACGCAGTATTTT.

This clone was detected a few times. The genes are TRBV2 and TRBJ2-2; a weak D match, TRBD2 (6 bases). The V end was cut by 6 bases, the J end by 11 bases, with 22 bases between. The CDR3 length is 15 residues. Per the germline V gene, CDR1 is SNHLY and CDR2 is FYNNEI. The CDR3 spells CASRELTGTDNELFF. CDR3 coding DNA: TGTGCCAGCAGGGAGCTAACCGGGACTGACAACGAGCTGTTTTTT.

The chain's CDR3 is CASSVRGGAGELFF. The CDR3 nucleotides read TGTGCCAGCAGCGTTAGAGGGGGGGCCGGGGAGCTGTTTTTT. The rearrangement uses TRBV9 and TRBJ2-2, with D possibly being TRBD2 (7 bases). V dropped 2 bases and J dropped 6 bases, with 11 bases sitting between them. The germline V gene encodes CDR1 SGDLS and CDR2 YYNGEE. This CDR3 region has 14 residues.

The sample holds a few counts of this clone. The chain links TRBV19 to TRBJ2-2, with no clear D. V lost 6 bases and J 7 bases, leaving 12 bases between the germline ends. In germline, CDR1 is LNHDA, CDR2 SQIVND (reference sequence). This CDR3 has 13 residues. CDR3 amino acids: CASSRRSYGELFF. Written as DNA, the CDR3 is TGTGCCAGTAGCCGTCGGAGTTACGGGGAGCTGTTTTTT.

The chain is built from TRBV11-3 and TRBJ2-5; 7 nucleotides align to TRBD1. Per germline, CDR1 SGHNT and CDR2 YENEEA. Unmatched junction bases numbered 9, after V lost 5 bases and J lost 3 bases. The CDR3 loop spans 15 amino acids. CDR3 DNA: TGTGCCAGCAGCCCCGGGACAGCCGGGGAAGAGACCCAGTACTTC. It codes for CASSPGTAGEETQYF.

This CDR3 is CASRFTSGGSWVEFF. In DNA, the CDR3 is TGTGCCAGCAGGTTCACTAGCGGGGGATCCTGGGTTGAATTCTTC. The chain employs TRBV6-5 and TRBJ2-1, with 11 bases matching TRBD2. Germline CDR1 MNHEY, CDR2 SVGAGI. The CDR3 is made up of 15 amino acids. Unmatched junction bases numbered 17, after V lost 6 bases and J lost 16 bases.

The chain employs TRBV7-3 and TRBJ2-2; D is ambiguous. Germline CDR1 and CDR2: SGHTA and FQGTGA. The V end lost 5 bases, the J end lost 7 bases, and 17 bases lay between the germline ends. The CDR3 extends over 15 amino acids. CDR3: CASSPEPLIRGELFF. The CDR3 DNA reads TGTGCCAGCAGCCCCGAGCCCTTGATTCGCGGGGAGCTGTTTTTT.

The gene calls are TRBV10-3 and TRBJ1-2; TRBD1 is a possible D gene (6 bases). The CDR3 is 13 amino acids. Germline V gene sequence: CDR1 ENHRY, CDR2 SYGVKD. Trimming shortened V by 8 bases and J by 4 bases, and 14 bases separated the two germline ends. In DNA form, the CDR3 reads TGTGCCATCGATAAACAGGGTGGCTATGGCTACACCTTC. Protein product: CAIDKQGGYGYTF.

The chain recombines TRBV5-1 with TRBJ1-1, with TRBD1 matching 9 bases. CDR1 and CDR2 from the germline V gene are SGHRS and YFSETQ. This CDR3 has 15 amino acids. The J segment lost 2 bases and the V segment lost 3 bases, leaving 5 bases of the junction unmatched. DNA of the CDR3: TGCGCCAGCAGCTGGGACAGGGTCCTAAACACTGAAGCTTTCTTT. It specifies CASSWDRVLNTEAFF.

This CDR3 reads CASSLGRNEQFF. The CDR3 nucleotides are TGTGCCAGCAGCTTAGGTCGCAATGAGCAGTTCTTC. The chain recombines TRBV13 with TRBJ2-1; D remains unclear. CDR3 length: 12 amino acids. V was trimmed by 0 bases and J by 6 bases, leaving 3 bases between them. Germline V gene data show CDR1 as PRHDT and CDR2 as FYEKMQ (reference sequence).

The chain joins TRBV2 to TRBJ2-5; 13 bases map to TRBD2. The CDR3 has 16 amino acids. In germline, CDR1 is SNHLY, CDR2 FYNNEI. V trimming: 6 bases; J trimming: 1 base; junction bases outside the gene matches: 5. The CDR3 reads CASRRTSGGPQETQYF. CDR3 bases: TGTGCCAGCAGACGGACTAGCGGGGGCCCCCAAGAGACCCAGTACTTC.

This clone was counted at least ten times. The chain recombines TRBV25-1 with TRBJ2-2; D call uncertain. Germline values: CDR1 MGHDK, CDR2 SYGVNS. Trimming left V 5 bases short and J 2 bases short, with 6 bases between. The CDR3 sequence is 13 residues long. The CDR3 DNA sequence: TGTGCCAGCAGTTTCTACAACACCGGGGAGCTGTTTTTT. It codes for CASSFYNTGELFF. Filled out from reference TRBV25-1 and TRBJ2-2, the complete variable domain reads EADIYQTPRYLVIGTGKKITLECSQTMGHDKMYWYQQDPGMELHLIHYSYGVNSTEKGDLSSESTVSRIRTEHFPLTLESARPSHTSQYLCASSFYNTGELFFGEGSRLTVL.